These T cell receptor beta chains were read from a single sample in a study of blood T cell dynamics during melanoma immunotherapy. The table came from immunoSEQ multiplex PCR; TCRdb's copy has only in-frame clones and leaves some out. This table holds approximately 15,000 clones, around 83% found once. The input for sequencing was blood, taken from a patient treated with checkpoint blockade. These receptors were obtained from a human donor with melanoma. Both conserved end residues are part of each CDR3. Fields, in order: clone size, V gene, J gene, D gene, CDR3 protein, CDR3 DNA. The D gene is left open where the match is weak. Clone size is stated in some rows and not others, as once, few, many or a class when expanded.

size: .
V: TRBV11-2
J: TRBJ2-5
D: .
CDR3: CASSTQPSETQYF
DNA: TGTGCCAGCAGCACCCAGCCCTCGGAGACCCAGTACTTC

size: .
V: TRBV10-3
J: TRBJ2-7
D: .
CDR3: CATVASSSRYEQYF
DNA: TGTGCCACCGTCGCGTCGTCTAGTAGGTACGAGCAGTACTTC

size: .
V: TRBV6-5
J: TRBJ1-4
D: .
CDR3: CASKGIGEKLFF
DNA: TGTGCCAGCAAGGGTATAGGTGAAAAACTGTTTTTT

size: .
V: TRBV9
J: TRBJ2-2
D: .
CDR3: CASSERGRANTGELFF
DNA: TGTGCCAGCTCGGAGAGGGGTCGTGCGAACACCGGGGAGCTGTTTTTT

size: once
V: TRBV6-5
J: TRBJ2-2
D: TRBD1
CDR3: CASSDSQGDTGELFF
DNA: TGTGCCAGCAGTGACTCACAGGGGGACACCGGGGAGCTGTTTTTT

size: .
V: TRBV20-1
J: TRBJ2-5
D: .
CDR3: CSASGTETQYF
DNA: TGCAGTGCCAGTGGGACTGAGACCCAGTACTTC

size: .
V: TRBV5-1
J: TRBJ2-7
D: .
CDR3: CASSLVPQGSYEQYF
DNA: TGCGCCAGCAGCTTGGTGCCACAGGGTTCCTACGAGCAGTACTTC

size: few
V: TRBV5-4
J: TRBJ1-3
D: .
CDR3: CASSYEIGGNTIYF
DNA: TGTGCCAGCAGCTACGAAATCGGTGGAAACACCATATATTTT

size: .
V: TRBV14
J: TRBJ1-6
D: .
CDR3: CASSQVSGSPLHF
DNA: TGTGCCAGCAGCCAAGTATCCGGTTCACCCCTCCACTTT

size: .
V: TRBV5-1
J: TRBJ2-5
D: TRBD1
CDR3: CASGTGGLQETQYF
DNA: TGCGCCAGCGGGACAGGGGGCCTTCAAGAGACCCAGTACTTC

size: .
V: TRBV29-1
J: TRBJ1-2
D: .
CDR3: CSVEQYGYTF
DNA: TGCAGCGTTGAACAGTATGGCTACACCTTC

size: .
V: TRBV28
J: TRBJ2-3
D: .
CDR3: CASSLYGRLTDTQYF
DNA: TGTGCCAGCAGTTTGTACGGGAGACTCACAGATACGCAGTATTTT

size: once
V: TRBV27
J: TRBJ1-6
D: .
CDR3: CASSLTSYNSPLHF
DNA: TGTGCCAGCAGTCTCACCTCCTATAATTCACCCCTCCACTTT

size: .
V: TRBV28
J: TRBJ2-7
D: .
CDR3: CASNPSQFYEQYF
DNA: TGTGCCAGCAACCCGAGTCAATTTTACGAGCAGTACTTC

size: once
V: TRBV7-9
J: TRBJ2-1
D: .
CDR3: CASSWRGSSSNEQFF
DNA: TGTGCCAGCAGCTGGCGGGGCTCTTCGTCCAATGAGCAGTTCTTC

size: .
V: TRBV18
J: TRBJ2-1
D: TRBD1
CDR3: CASSPRQGADEQFF
DNA: TGTGCCAGCTCACCCAGACAGGGGGCAGATGAGCAGTTCTTC

size: .
V: TRBV7-4
J: TRBJ2-1
D: .
CDR3: CASSLVAFSSYNEQFF
DNA: TGTGCCAGCAGCTTAGTAGCGTTTAGCTCCTACAATGAGCAGTTCTTC

size: .
V: TRBV7-2
J: TRBJ2-1
D: TRBD2
CDR3: CASSLEGTSGRYYNEQFF
DNA: TGTGCCAGCAGCTTAGAAGGGACTAGCGGGAGGTACTACAATGAGCAGTTCTTC

size: .
V: TRBV5-1
J: TRBJ2-1
D: TRBD2
CDR3: CASSQRQGTSGYNEQFF
DNA: TGCGCCAGCAGCCAACGTCAAGGGACTAGCGGCTACAATGAGCAGTTCTTC

size: .
V: TRBV7-3
J: TRBJ2-2
D: TRBD1
CDR3: CASGGGTGRTGELFF
DNA: TGTGCCAGCGGGGGAGGGACAGGGAGAACCGGGGAGCTGTTTTTT

size: .
V: TRBV6-5
J: TRBJ1-1
D: TRBD1
CDR3: CASRTGTGVLSEAFF
DNA: TGTGCCAGCAGGACCGGGACAGGGGTTCTATCTGAAGCTTTCTTT

size: .
V: TRBV7-8
J: TRBJ2-7
D: .
CDR3: CASSQGLTGYEQYF
DNA: TGTGCCAGCAGCCAGGGCCTTACGGGGTACGAGCAGTACTTC

size: once
V: TRBV6-6
J: TRBJ2-7
D: .
CDR3: CASQGQGTRYEQYF
DNA: TGTGCCAGCCAAGGGCAGGGTACGCGGTACGAGCAGTACTTC

size: .
V: TRBV19
J: TRBJ2-3
D: TRBD1
CDR3: CASSEPGQGTDTQYF
DNA: TGTGCCAGTAGCGAGCCGGGACAGGGGACAGATACGCAGTATTTT

size: .
V: TRBV28
J: TRBJ2-4
D: .
CDR3: CASQARGRIQYF
DNA: TGTGCCAGCCAGGCCCGAGGGAGAATTCAGTACTTC

size: .
V: TRBV7-2
J: TRBJ2-7
D: TRBD1
CDR3: CASSLALEPPGQVVEGNEQYF
DNA: TGTGCCAGCAGCTTAGCTTTAGAACCCCCCGGACAGGTTGTTGAGGGAAACGAGCAGTACTTC

size: .
V: TRBV7-2
J: TRBJ2-5
D: .
CDR3: CASSLGIAVETQYF
DNA: TGTGCCAGCAGCTTGGGAATAGCGGTTGAGACCCAGTACTTC

size: .
V: TRBV4-2
J: TRBJ2-1
D: .
CDR3: CASSQDIPWSSYNEQFF
DNA: TGTGCCAGCAGCCAAGACATCCCCTGGAGCTCCTACAATGAGCAGTTCTTC

size: .
V: TRBV27
J: TRBJ2-1
D: .
CDR3: CASSFLDNEQFF
DNA: TGTGCCAGCAGTTTTTTAGACAATGAGCAGTTCTTC

size: .
V: TRBV6-5
J: TRBJ2-3
D: .
CDR3: CASSYSNTDTQYF
DNA: TGTGCCAGCAGTTACTCGAACACAGATACGCAGTATTTT

size: once
V: TRBV5-4
J: TRBJ2-2
D: TRBD2
CDR3: CASSSSGRGPSTGELFF
DNA: TGTGCCAGCAGCTCTAGCGGGAGAGGACCCAGCACCGGGGAGCTGTTTTTT

size: few
V: TRBV9
J: TRBJ2-3
D: TRBD1
CDR3: CASGSTGVIGTDTQYF
DNA: TGTGCCAGCGGTTCGACAGGGGTAATAGGGACAGATACGCAGTATTTT

size: .
V: TRBV2
J: TRBJ2-7
D: .
CDR3: CASYGSVNEQYF
DNA: TGTGCCAGCTACGGGTCGGTCAACGAGCAGTACTTC

size: .
V: TRBV7-9
J: TRBJ2-5
D: .
CDR3: CASNSGPGQPQETQYF
DNA: TGTGCCAGCAATTCGGGTCCTGGACAGCCCCAAGAGACCCAGTACTTC

size: .
V: TRBV18
J: TRBJ2-4
D: .
CDR3: CASSPVLSAKNIQYF
DNA: TGTGCCAGCTCACCAGTGCTTTCGGCTAAAAACATTCAGTACTTC

size: once
V: TRBV2
J: TRBJ1-1
D: TRBD1
CDR3: CASRPTGGTEAFF
DNA: TGTGCCAGCAGGCCTACAGGGGGCACTGAAGCTTTCTTT

size: .
V: TRBV5-4
J: TRBJ2-7
D: .
CDR3: CASSLEPNAYEQYF
DNA: TGTGCCAGCAGCTTAGAGCCAAATGCCTACGAGCAGTACTTC

size: .
V: TRBV15
J: TRBJ1-5
D: TRBD1
CDR3: CATSRVQGVNQPQHF
DNA: TGTGCCACCAGCAGAGTACAGGGGGTCAATCAGCCCCAGCATTTT

size: .
V: TRBV5-4
J: TRBJ1-1
D: .
CDR3: CASSWGTGTEAFF
DNA: TGTGCCAGCAGCTGGGGTACGGGCACTGAAGCTTTCTTT

size: .
V: TRBV28
J: TRBJ1-2
D: .
CDR3: CASSSSPKDILNGYTF
DNA: TGTGCCAGCAGTTCCAGTCCAAAGGACATACTTAATGGCTACACCTTC

size: .
V: TRBV30
J: TRBJ2-2
D: TRBD2
CDR3: CAWRLASTGELFF
DNA: TGTGCCTGGAGACTAGCGAGCACCGGGGAGCTGTTTTTT

size: .
V: TRBV4-3
J: TRBJ2-3
D: .
CDR3: CASSQGIGTDTQYF
DNA: TGCGCCAGCAGCCAGGGGATCGGTACAGATACGCAGTATTTT

size: .
V: TRBV4-3
J: TRBJ2-1
D: .
CDR3: CASSQDPGPSHGYNEQFF
DNA: TGCGCCAGCAGCCAAGACCCAGGGCCCAGTCATGGGTACAATGAGCAGTTCTTC

size: .
V: TRBV5-1
J: TRBJ2-5
D: .
CDR3: CASSPSAVGVNFGETQYF
DNA: TGCGCCAGCAGCCCCAGTGCGGTTGGAGTTAATTTTGGAGAGACCCAGTACTTC

size: .
V: TRBV27
J: TRBJ1-2
D: .
CDR3: CASSLRVGNYGYTF
DNA: TGTGCCAGCAGTTTACGTGTCGGTAACTATGGCTACACCTTC

size: .
V: TRBV28
J: TRBJ2-2
D: .
CDR3: CASSVLELVGPRLGGELFF
DNA: TGTGCCAGCAGCGTTTTAGAGCTAGTTGGACCCCGCTTGGGCGGGGAGCTGTTTTTT

size: .
V: TRBV2
J: TRBJ2-5
D: TRBD2
CDR3: CASSPTSGRGGETQYF
DNA: TGTGCCAGCAGTCCGACTAGCGGGAGAGGAGGAGAGACCCAGTACTTC

size: .
V: TRBV28
J: TRBJ1-1
D: .
CDR3: CASSLTWDNTEAFF
DNA: TGTGCCAGCAGTTTGACGTGGGACAACACTGAAGCTTTCTTT

size: .
V: TRBV12-5
J: TRBJ2-2
D: TRBD2
CDR3: CASAGSAGGPGELFF
DNA: TGTGCCAGTGCCGGATCCGCGGGGGGACCCGGGGAGCTGTTTTTT

size: .
V: TRBV11-2
J: TRBJ1-2
D: .
CDR3: CASSLRSGNYGHTF
DNA: TGTGCCAGCAGCTTACGGTCCGGGAACTATGGCCACACCTTC

size: few
V: TRBV11-3
J: TRBJ1-2
D: .
CDR3: CASSLEGRGGNYGYTF
DNA: TGTGCCAGCAGCTTAGAAGGTAGAGGGGGAAACTATGGCTACACCTTC

size: .
V: TRBV6-5
J: TRBJ2-1
D: .
CDR3: CASSRPALNEQFF
DNA: TGTGCCAGCAGTCGACCGGCCCTCAATGAGCAGTTCTTC

size: .
V: TRBV10-2
J: TRBJ2-1
D: TRBD2
CDR3: CASTWTSADNEQFF
DNA: TGCGCCAGCACTTGGACTAGCGCCGACAATGAGCAGTTCTTC

size: .
V: TRBV5-4
J: TRBJ2-7
D: TRBD2
CDR3: CASSLGGSVSYEQYF
DNA: TGTGCCAGCAGCTTGGGCGGGAGTGTCTCCTACGAGCAGTACTTC